The rows below give T cell receptor beta chains drawn from one sample of a study of blood T cell repertoires in COVID-19. TCRdb keeps only in-frame clones here, not all; method: immunoSEQ multiplex PCR. The table has 140,000 or so clones, 65% to 90% seen once; the top ten hold 2.5% to 3%. Input material: peripheral blood. These receptors were taken from a man aged 45-60 years with acute or convalescent COVID-19. Both conserved end residues are part of each CDR3. A D gene is named only where the DNA matches it firmly. Clone size appears in some rows only: once, few, many, or a class for an expanded clone.

j_call v_call clone_size d_call cdr3_nt cdr3_aa
TRBJ1-2 TRBV18 - - TGTGCCAGCTCACCTCGACAGGACGCCTATGGCTACACCTTC CASSPRQDAYGYTF
TRBJ1-5 TRBV7-2 few - TGTGCCAGCAGCACGCAATCTCGTTGGGACAACAATCAGCCCCAGCATTTT CASSTQSRWDNNQPQHF
TRBJ1-2 TRBV5-1 - - TGCGCCAGCAGTGTAGGGGGGGACTATGGCTACACCTTC CASSVGGDYGYTF
TRBJ2-1 TRBV6-1 - TRBD1 TGTGCCAGCAGTGAAGTTTCAGGGGGCGTCGCCTACAATGAGCAGTTCTTC CASSEVSGGVAYNEQFF
TRBJ2-1 TRBV10-3 - - TGTGCCATCAGTGAGTCTTTTGAGCGGCAGTTCTTC CAISESFERQFF
TRBJ2-7 TRBV6-5 few TRBD1 TGTGCCAGCAGTTGGCAGGGGGCACGGGAGCAGTACTTC CASSWQGAREQYF
TRBJ1-1 TRBV3-1/TRBV3-2 - - TGTGCCAGCAGCCCCCAGCCCACAGCGAACACTGAAGCTTTCTTT CASSPQPTANTEAFF
TRBJ1-5 TRBV28 - TRBD1 TGTGCCAGCAGTTGGGACAGGCACAATCAGCCCCAGCATTTT CASSWDRHNQPQHF
TRBJ1-1 TRBV5-1 - TRBD1 TGCGCCAGCAGCTTGGCCCGGACAGGGTCGAACACTGAAGCTTTCTTT CASSLARTGSNTEAFF
TRBJ2-3 TRBV18 - - TGTGCCAGCTCACCACCAGCGGCTTCTAGCACAGATACGCAGTATTTT CASSPPAASSTDTQYF
TRBJ2-7 TRBV6-5 - - TGTGCCAGCGGCAGGGACTCGAGCTCCTACGAGCAGTACTTC CASGRDSSSYEQYF
TRBJ2-7 TRBV7-9 many TRBD1 TGTGCCAGCAGCGTAGAATCAGGGGGCCCTTCCTACGAGCAGTACTTC CASSVESGGPSYEQYF
TRBJ1-5 TRBV24-1 - TRBD1 TGTGCCACCAGTGATGACAGGGGCAATCAGCCCCAGCATTTT CATSDDRGNQPQHF
TRBJ1-1 TRBV10-2 - - TGCGCCAGCAAGCAACGATTGAACACTGAAGCTTTCTTT CASKQRLNTEAFF
TRBJ1-5 TRBV9 - - TGTGCCAGCAGAAACGGGGGGTACAATCAGCCCCAGCATTTT CASRNGGYNQPQHF
TRBJ2-7 TRBV5-5 - - TGTGCCAGCAGCTTGGAAATGACAGATTTCGAGCAGTACTTC CASSLEMTDFEQYF
TRBJ2-7 TRBV10-2 - - TGCGCCAGCAGTGAGTTCCCCTCCGAGCAGTACTTC CASSEFPSEQYF
TRBJ2-7 TRBV5-4 once TRBD2 TGTGCCAGCAGCTTAGGACTAGCGGGTGGCGAGCAGTACTTC CASSLGLAGGEQYF
TRBJ1-2 TRBV27 - - TGTGCCAGTTCGGAGGGTACTGACTATGGCTACACCTTC CASSEGTDYGYTF
TRBJ2-5 TRBV4-2 - - TGTGCCAGCAGCCAAGATGGGGTAGAGGGGACCCAGTACTTC CASSQDGVEGTQYF
TRBJ1-3 TRBV14 - - TGTGCCAGCAGCCAAGGACAGTTCTCTGGAAACACCATATATTTT CASSQGQFSGNTIYF
TRBJ2-2 TRBV5-1 - TRBD2 TGCGCCAGCAGCTTGGTACTAGCGGGGACGAACACCGGGGAGCTGTTTTTT CASSLVLAGTNTGELFF
TRBJ2-7 TRBV7-2 - - TGTGCCAGCAGCTTCGACTACTACGAGCAGTACTTC CASSFDYYEQYF
TRBJ2-1 TRBV25-1 few - TGTGCCAGCAGTGAGCAGGGAAGGTCGAATGAGCAGTTCTTC CASSEQGRSNEQFF
TRBJ2-3 TRBV7-3 - TRBD2 TGTGCCAGCAGCTTTGGGGCCAGAGCGGGAGGGCAACATACGCAGTATTTT CASSFGARAGGQHTQYF
TRBJ1-2 TRBV15 - - TGTGCCACCAGCAGACCGATTGGGGACTATGAATATGGCTACACCTTC CATSRPIGDYEYGYTF
TRBJ1-1 TRBV20-1 - TRBD1 TGCAGTGCTAGTCGGACAGGGGCCTTGGGTGAAGCTTTCTTT CSASRTGALGEAFF
TRBJ2-3 TRBV10-3 - TRBD2 TGTGCCATCAGTGAGTCCGAGCGGGGGACAGATACGCAGTATTTT CAISESERGTDTQYF
TRBJ1-3 TRBV18 - TRBD1 TGTGCCAGCTCCCCGGGACAGGCAATTCTGAACTCTGGAAACACCATATATTTT CASSPGQAILNSGNTIYF
TRBJ2-3 TRBV11-1 - TRBD1 TGTGCCAGCAGCCTCGCTGATCGAGGGGGCATAGATACGCAGTATTTT CASSLADRGGIDTQYF
TRBJ1-5 TRBV19 few - TGTGCCAGTAGTCCGCGGGGGGACAATCAGCCCCAGCATTTT CASSPRGDNQPQHF
TRBJ1-2 TRBV4-1 - TRBD1 TGCGCCAGCAGCCAACCGACAGGGACGGGCTATGGCTACACCTTC CASSQPTGTGYGYTF
TRBJ1-3 TRBV5-1 - TRBD1 TGCGCCAGCAGCTTTCAACAGGGGCCTGGAAACACCATATATTTT CASSFQQGPGNTIYF
TRBJ1-5 TRBV4-1 - TRBD1 TGCGCCAGCAGCCAGGGACAGGGAGGCCTGCAGCCCCAGCATTTT CASSQGQGGLQPQHF
TRBJ2-2 TRBV6-5 - - TGTGCCAGCAGTTACCAGGAAAGGACCGGGGAGCTGTTTTTT CASSYQERTGELFF
TRBJ1-2 TRBV24-1 few - TGTGCCACCAGTGGCACAGCCGCTAACTATGGCTACACCTTC CATSGTAANYGYTF
TRBJ1-3 TRBV20-1 - - TGCAGTGCTAGTTGGGGGCGGGCTGGAAACACCATATATTTT CSASWGRAGNTIYF
TRBJ1-4 TRBV9 - - TGTGCCAGCAGCGTAGGACAGGATCCTAATGAAAAACTGTTTTTT CASSVGQDPNEKLFF
TRBJ1-1 TRBV27 - - TGTGCCAGCAGTGCCCATAGGAACACTGAAGCTTTCTTT CASSAHRNTEAFF
TRBJ1-1 TRBV5-1 - - TGCGCCAGCAGCTTGGCCCCTGGGACATCGAACACTGAAGCTTTCTTT CASSLAPGTSNTEAFF
TRBJ2-1 TRBV27 - - TGTGCCAGCGGGGCGGCCCGAAGGTATGAGCAGTTCTTC CASGAARRYEQFF